These 9 T cell receptor beta chains were all obtained from the same sample, sequenced in a study of blood T cells in healthy people across ages. Through a sample-barcoded 5' primer and a J-beta primer mix, a second PCR was run for about 6 to 11 cycles. TCRdb ran MiXCR on the 5' RACE reads and lists one entry per CDR3 protein. The data hold 800,000 or so distinct CDR3 sequences, with more than 35% observed a single time. Sequencing input: blood. These receptors originate from an elderly man in good health.

The chain joins TRBV29-1 to TRBJ2-7, with 9 positions matching TRBD1. The CDR3 extends over 16 amino acids. After removal of 3 bases from V and 7 bases from J, the junction contained 16 bases not matched to a gene. From germline, CDR1 is SQVTM and CDR2 ANQGSEA. CDR3 sequence: CSVDWGQGVLGGEQYF. The CDR3 DNA is TGCAGCGTTGATTGGGGACAGGGTGTCCTGGGGGGAGAGCAGTACTTC.

In its sample, this clonotype was seen many times. The chain combines TRBV6-2 or TRBV6-3 with TRBJ2-1, with D possibly being TRBD1 or TRBD2 (5 bases each). Trimming pared 6 bases from V and 8 bases from J, leaving 23 bases between. The CDR3 has 16 amino acids. Germline V gene sequence: CDR1 MNHEY, CDR2 SVGEGT. The CDR3 region has the DNA TGTGCCAGCAGCGACCATGCGGGCAGGGTGGTTGATGAGCAGTTCTTC. It codes for CASSDHAGRVVDEQFF.

The chain recombines TRBV6-2 or TRBV6-3 with TRBJ2-5; TRBD1 is a possible D gene (6 bases). Looked up from germline, CDR1 is MNHEY and CDR2 is SVGEGT. V dropped 7 bases and J dropped 5 bases, with 14 bases sitting between them. The CDR3 consists of 13 residues. As DNA, the CDR3 is TGTGCCAGCAAAGAGCTGGGGGCCGAGACCCAGTACTTC. Translation: CASKELGAETQYF.

This clonotype showed up just once. The chain carries TRBV29-1 and TRBJ2-7; 8 positions agree with TRBD2. The CDR3 contains 14 residues. The V gene's germline CDR1 is SQVTM and CDR2 ANQGSEA. V lost 6 bases, J lost 3 bases, and 10 bases stayed unmatched. CDR3 coding DNA: TGCAGCGTGGCCAAGGGTACTAGCGGCTACGAGCAGTACTTC. Translation gives CSVAKGTSGYEQYF.

The chain is built from TRBV7-2 and TRBJ2-3; 8 bases align to TRBD1. The V gene's germline CDR1 is SGHTA and CDR2 FQGNSA. J gave up 4 bases and V 5 bases, and 8 bases lay outside the gene matches. This CDR3 contains 15 residues. CDR3 residues: CASSADLTGADTQYF. CDR3 coding DNA: TGTGCCAGCAGCGCCGACCTGACAGGGGCAGATACGCAGTATTTT.

In its sample, this clonotype was seen a few times. DNA of the CDR3: TGTGCCAGCAGCCCAACGACAGGGGTGGTCCACGAGCAGTACTTC. Translating gives CASSPTTGVVHEQYF. This rearrangement joins TRBV7-6 to TRBJ2-7; 8 bases are shared with TRBD1. V trimming: 5 bases; J trimming: 5 bases; junction bases outside the gene matches: 11. The germline V gene encodes CDR1 SGHVS and CDR2 FNYEAQ. This CDR3 is 15 amino acids long.

Comments on this clonotype: A much larger clone differs by one base, so this may be a read error. The chain is built from TRBV7-9 and TRBJ2-1; D remains unclear. This CDR3 region has 11 residues. The germline V gene has CDR1 SEHNR and CDR2 FQNEAQ (reference sequence). CDR3 region: CAGSLEYEQFF. The CDR3 DNA reads TGTGCCGGCAGCTTAGAATATGAGCAGTTCTTC. The variable domain in full, with the rest retrieved from reference TRBV7-9 and TRBJ2-1, is DTGVSQNPRHKITKRGQNVTFRCDPISEHNRLYWYRQTLGQGPEFLTYFQNEAQLEKSRLLSDRFSAERPKGSFSTLEIQRTEQGDSAMYLCAGSLEYEQFFGPGTRLTVL.

This clonotype was counted a few times. This rearrangement joins TRBV2 to TRBJ1-6; no reliable D call. Trimming left V 7 bases short and J 7 bases short, with 5 bases between. This CDR3 contains 11 residues. CDR1 is SNHLY and CDR2 is FYNNEI in the germline V gene. CDR3 coding DNA: TGTGCCAGCAACAGCAATTCACCCCTCCACTTT. Translated: CASNSNSPLHF.

This sequence joins TRBV5-1 and TRBJ2-5, with a weak D call TRBD2 (5 bases). The J call is uncertain, as TRBJ2-7 better fits the DNA end. Germline V gives CDR1 SGHRS, CDR2 YFSETQ. CDR3 length: 14 amino acids. Here the CDR3 DNA reads TGCGCCAGCAGCTTTAGCGAGAGGGCTTACGAGCAGTACTTC. This gives the protein CASSFSERAYEQYF.